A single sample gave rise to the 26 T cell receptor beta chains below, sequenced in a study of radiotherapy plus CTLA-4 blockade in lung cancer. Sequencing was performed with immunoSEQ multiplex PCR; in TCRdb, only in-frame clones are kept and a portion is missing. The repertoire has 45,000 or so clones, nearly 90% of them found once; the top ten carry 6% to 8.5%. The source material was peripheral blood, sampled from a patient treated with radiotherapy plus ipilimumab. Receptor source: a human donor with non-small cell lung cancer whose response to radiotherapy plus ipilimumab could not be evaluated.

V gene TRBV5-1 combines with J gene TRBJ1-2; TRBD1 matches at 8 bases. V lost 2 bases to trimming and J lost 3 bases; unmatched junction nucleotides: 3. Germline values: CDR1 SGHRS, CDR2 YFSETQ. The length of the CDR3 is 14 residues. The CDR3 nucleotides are TGCGCCAGCAGCTTCGGGACAGGCCACTATGGCTACACCTTC. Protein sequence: CASSFGTGHYGYTF.

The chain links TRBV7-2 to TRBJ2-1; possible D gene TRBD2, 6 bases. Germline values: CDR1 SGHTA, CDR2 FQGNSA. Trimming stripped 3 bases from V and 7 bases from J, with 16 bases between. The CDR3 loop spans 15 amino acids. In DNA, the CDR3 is TGTGCCAGCAGCTTGTGGGACTTGGAGGGGAATGAGCAGTTCTTC. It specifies CASSLWDLEGNEQFF.

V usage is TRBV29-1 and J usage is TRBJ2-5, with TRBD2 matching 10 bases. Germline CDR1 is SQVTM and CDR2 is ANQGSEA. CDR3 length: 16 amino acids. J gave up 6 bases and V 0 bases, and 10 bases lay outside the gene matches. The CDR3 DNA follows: TGCAGCGTTGAAGATCACCTAGCGGGAGCCAGACAGACCCAGTACTTC. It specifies CSVEDHLAGARQTQYF.

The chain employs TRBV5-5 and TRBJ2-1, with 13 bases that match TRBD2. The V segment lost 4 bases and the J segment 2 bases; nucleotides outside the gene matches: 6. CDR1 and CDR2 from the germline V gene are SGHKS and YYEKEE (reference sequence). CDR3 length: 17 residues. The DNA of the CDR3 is TGTGCCAGCAGCCTATGGACTAGCGGGGGCCCCTACAATGAGCAGTTCTTC. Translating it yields CASSLWTSGGPYNEQFF.

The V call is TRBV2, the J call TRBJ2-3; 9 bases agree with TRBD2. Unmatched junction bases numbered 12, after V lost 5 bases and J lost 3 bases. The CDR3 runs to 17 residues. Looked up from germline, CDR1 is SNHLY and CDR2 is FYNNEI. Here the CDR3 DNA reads TGTGCCAGCAGTAGAGGCGGGAGGGCTAAGGAGACAGATACGCAGTATTTT. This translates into CASSRGGRAKETDTQYF.

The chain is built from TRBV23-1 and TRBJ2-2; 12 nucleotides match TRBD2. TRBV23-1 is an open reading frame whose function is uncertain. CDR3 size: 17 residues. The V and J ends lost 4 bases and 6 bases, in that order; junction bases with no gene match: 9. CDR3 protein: CASSRPTSGGSAGELFF. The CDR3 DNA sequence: TGCGCCAGCAGTCGGCCGACTAGCGGGGGTTCCGCCGGGGAGCTGTTTTTT.

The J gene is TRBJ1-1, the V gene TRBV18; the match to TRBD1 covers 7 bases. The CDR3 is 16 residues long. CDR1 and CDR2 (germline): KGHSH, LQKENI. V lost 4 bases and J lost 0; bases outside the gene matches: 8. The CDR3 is CASSRASGQVNTEAFF. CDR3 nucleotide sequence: TGTGCCAGCTCACGTGCGTCCGGACAGGTGAACACTGAAGCTTTCTTT.

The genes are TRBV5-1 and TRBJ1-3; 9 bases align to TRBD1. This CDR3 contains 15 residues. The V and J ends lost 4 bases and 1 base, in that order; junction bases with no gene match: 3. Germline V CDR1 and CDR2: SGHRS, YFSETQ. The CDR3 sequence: CASSPGTGSGNTIYF. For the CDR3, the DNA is TGCGCCAGCAGCCCTGGGACAGGGTCTGGAAACACCATATATTTT.

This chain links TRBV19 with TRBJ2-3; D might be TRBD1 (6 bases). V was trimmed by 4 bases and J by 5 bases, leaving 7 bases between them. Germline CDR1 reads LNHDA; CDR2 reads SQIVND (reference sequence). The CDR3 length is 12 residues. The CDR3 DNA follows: TGTGCCAGTAGTACAGGGGTAGATACGCAGTATTTT. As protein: CASSTGVDTQYF.

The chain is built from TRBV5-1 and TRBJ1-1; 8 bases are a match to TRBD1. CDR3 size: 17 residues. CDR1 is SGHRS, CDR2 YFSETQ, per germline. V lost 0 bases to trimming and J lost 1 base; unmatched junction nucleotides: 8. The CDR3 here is CASSLGDRSWSNTEAFF. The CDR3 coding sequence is TGCGCCAGCAGCTTGGGGGACAGGTCTTGGTCGAACACTGAAGCTTTCTTT.

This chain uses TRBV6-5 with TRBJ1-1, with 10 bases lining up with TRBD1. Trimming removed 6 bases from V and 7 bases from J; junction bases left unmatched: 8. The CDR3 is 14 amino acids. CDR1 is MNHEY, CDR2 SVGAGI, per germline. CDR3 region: CASSSTGGFIEAFF. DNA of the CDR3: TGTGCCAGCAGCTCGACAGGGGGCTTTATTGAAGCTTTCTTT.

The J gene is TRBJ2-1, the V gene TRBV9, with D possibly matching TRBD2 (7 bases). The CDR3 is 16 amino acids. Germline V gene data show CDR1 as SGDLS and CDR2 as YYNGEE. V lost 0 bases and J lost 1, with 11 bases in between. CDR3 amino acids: CASSVGGGGSYNEQFF. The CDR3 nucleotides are TGTGCCAGCAGCGTAGGAGGGGGGGGATCCTACAATGAGCAGTTCTTC. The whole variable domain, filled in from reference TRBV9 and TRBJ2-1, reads DSGVTQTPKHLITATGQRVTLRCSPRSGDLSVYWYQQSLDQGLQFLIQYYNGEERAKGNILERFSAQQFPDLHSELNLSSLELGDSALYFCASSVGGGGSYNEQFFGPGTRLTVL.

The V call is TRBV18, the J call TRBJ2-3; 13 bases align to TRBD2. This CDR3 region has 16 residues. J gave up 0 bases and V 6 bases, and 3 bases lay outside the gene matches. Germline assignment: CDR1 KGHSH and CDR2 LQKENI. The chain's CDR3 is CASSPGLAGSTDTQYF. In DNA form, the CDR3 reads TGTGCCAGCTCCCCGGGACTAGCGGGAAGCACAGATACGCAGTATTTT.

The CDR3, as DNA: TGCGCCAGCAGCTCAGCGAAGAACACTGAAGCTTTCTTT. This translates into CASSSAKNTEAFF. The V gene is TRBV5-1, the J gene TRBJ1-1; D remains unclear. The CDR3 is 13 amino acids. CDR1 is SGHRS, CDR2 YFSETQ, per germline. The ends were cut back, 3 bases at V and 1 base at J, with 7 bases in the middle.

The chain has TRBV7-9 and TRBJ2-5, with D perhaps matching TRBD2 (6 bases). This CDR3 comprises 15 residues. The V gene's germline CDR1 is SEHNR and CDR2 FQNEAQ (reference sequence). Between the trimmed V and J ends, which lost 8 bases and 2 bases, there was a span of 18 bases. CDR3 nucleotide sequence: TGTGCCAGCCTTCGGGGGAGCACTTTTCAAGAGACCCAGTACTTC. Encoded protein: CASLRGSTFQETQYF.

The CDR3 protein is CSVQGFSNTDTQYF. Written as DNA, the CDR3 is TGCAGCGTTCAGGGTTTTAGTAACACAGATACGCAGTATTTT. The V call is TRBV29-1, the J call TRBJ2-3; a possible D gene is TRBD1 (5 bases). The CDR3 has 14 amino acids. Between the trimmed V and J ends, which lost 5 bases and 2 bases, there was a span of 14 bases. Germline CDR1 SQVTM, CDR2 ANQGSEA.

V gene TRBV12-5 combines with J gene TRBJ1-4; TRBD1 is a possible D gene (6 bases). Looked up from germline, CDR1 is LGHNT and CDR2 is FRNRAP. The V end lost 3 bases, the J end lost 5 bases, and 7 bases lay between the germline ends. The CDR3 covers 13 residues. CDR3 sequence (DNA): TGTGCTAGTGGTTTCCAGGGGAATGAAAAACTGTTTTTT. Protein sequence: CASGFQGNEKLFF.

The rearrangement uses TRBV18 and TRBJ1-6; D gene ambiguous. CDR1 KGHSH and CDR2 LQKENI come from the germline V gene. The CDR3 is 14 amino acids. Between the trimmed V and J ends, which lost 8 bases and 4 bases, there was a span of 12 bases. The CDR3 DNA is TGTGCCAGCCTAACCTCGGGGTATAATTCACCCCTCCACTTT. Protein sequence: CASLTSGYNSPLHF.

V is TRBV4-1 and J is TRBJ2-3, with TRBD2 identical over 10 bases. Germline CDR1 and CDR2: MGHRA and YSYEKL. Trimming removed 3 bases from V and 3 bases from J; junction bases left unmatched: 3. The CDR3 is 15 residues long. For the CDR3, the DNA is TGCGCCAGCAGCCACCTGACTAGCGGGACAGATACGCAGTATTTT. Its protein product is CASSHLTSGTDTQYF.

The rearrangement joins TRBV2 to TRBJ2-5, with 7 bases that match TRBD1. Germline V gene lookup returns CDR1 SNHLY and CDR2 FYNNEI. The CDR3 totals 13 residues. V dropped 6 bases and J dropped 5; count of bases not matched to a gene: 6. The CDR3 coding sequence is TGTGCCAGCAGGAGGGGGCCCAGGGAGACCCAGTACTTC. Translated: CASRRGPRETQYF.

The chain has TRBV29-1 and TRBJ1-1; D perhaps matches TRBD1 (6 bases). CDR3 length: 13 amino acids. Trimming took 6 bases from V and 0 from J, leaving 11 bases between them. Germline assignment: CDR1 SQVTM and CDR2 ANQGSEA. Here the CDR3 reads CSVADRLNTEAFF. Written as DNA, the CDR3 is TGCAGCGTAGCGGACAGACTGAACACTGAAGCTTTCTTT.

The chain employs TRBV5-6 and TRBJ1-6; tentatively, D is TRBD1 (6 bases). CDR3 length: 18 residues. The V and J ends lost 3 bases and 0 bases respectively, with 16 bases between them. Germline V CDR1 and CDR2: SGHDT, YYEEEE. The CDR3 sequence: CASSSWTVQDSYNSPLHF. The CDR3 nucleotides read TGTGCCAGCAGCTCCTGGACAGTTCAAGACTCCTATAATTCACCCCTCCACTTT. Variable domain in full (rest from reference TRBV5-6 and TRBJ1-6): DAGVTQSPTHLIKTRGQQVTLRCSPKSGHDTVSWYQQALGQGPQFIFQYYEEEERQRGNFPDRFSGHQFPNYSSELNVNALLLGDSALYLCASSSWTVQDSYNSPLHFGNGTRLTVT.

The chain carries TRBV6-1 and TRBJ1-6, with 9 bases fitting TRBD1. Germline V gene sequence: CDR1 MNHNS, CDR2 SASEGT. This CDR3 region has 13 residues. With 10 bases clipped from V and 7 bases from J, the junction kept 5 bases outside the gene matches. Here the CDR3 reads CATGQGYNSPLHF. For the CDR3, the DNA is TGTGCCACCGGACAGGGGTACAATTCACCCCTCCACTTT.

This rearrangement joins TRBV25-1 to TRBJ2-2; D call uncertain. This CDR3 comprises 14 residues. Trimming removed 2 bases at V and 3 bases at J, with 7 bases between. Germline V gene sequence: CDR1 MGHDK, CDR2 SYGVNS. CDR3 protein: CASSETGHTGELFF. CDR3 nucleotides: TGTGCCAGCAGTGAAACTGGGCACACCGGGGAGCTGTTTTTT.

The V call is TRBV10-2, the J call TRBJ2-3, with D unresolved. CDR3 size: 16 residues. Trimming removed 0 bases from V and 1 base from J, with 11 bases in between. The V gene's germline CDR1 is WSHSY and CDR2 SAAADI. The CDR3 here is CASSESLVAGTDTQYF. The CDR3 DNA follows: TGCGCCAGCAGTGAGTCTTTAGTTGCGGGCACAGATACGCAGTATTTT.

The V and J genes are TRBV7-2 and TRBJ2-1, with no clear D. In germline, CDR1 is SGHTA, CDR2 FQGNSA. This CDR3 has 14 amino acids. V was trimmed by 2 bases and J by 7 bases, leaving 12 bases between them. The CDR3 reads CASSLMGRRNEQFF. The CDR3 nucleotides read TGTGCCAGCAGCTTAATGGGCAGACGGAATGAGCAGTTCTTC.